Listed below are T cell receptor beta chains from one sample, sequenced in a study of T cell repertoires in cytomegalovirus infection. TCRdb processed the reads anew with MiXCR; each CDR3 protein has one entry. The sample carries 20,000 to 25,000 distinct CDR3 sequences, 35% to 45% recorded once. Their antigens remain unidentified. This material consisted of CD8+ T cells from cultured PBMCs, taken from culture after CMV antigen stimulation. The receptors were gathered from a human donor in good health (CMV status not recorded). Some clones in this sample may be carry-over from other donors' samples. Both conserved end residues are part of each CDR3. D genes are given only for firm matches. Clone size is stated in some rows and not others, as once, few, many or a class when expanded.

TRBJ2-2 | - | TRBV24-1 | - | CATSDARMVDTGELFF | TGTGCCACCAGTGACGCCCGGATGGTTGACACCGGGGAGCTGTTTTTT
TRBJ2-7 | - | TRBV6-1 | few | CASSQGITYEQYF | TGTGCCAGCAGTCAAGGTATTACCTACGAGCAGTACTTC
TRBJ2-1 | TRBD2 | TRBV6-2/TRBV6-3 | many | CATGLAGDHNEQFF | TGTGCCACCGGACTAGCGGGGGACCACAATGAGCAGTTCTTC
TRBJ2-1 | - | TRBV28 | many | CASSFRGRGTYNEQFF | TGTGCCAGCAGTTTTAGGGGCCGCGGTACCTACAATGAGCAGTTCTTC
TRBJ2-3 | - | TRBV7-6 | - | CASRYTGAQYF | TGTGCCAGCAGATATACCGGGGCGCAGTATTTT
TRBJ1-5 | - | TRBV20-1 | few | CSSGQPQHF | TGCAGTAGTGGTCAGCCCCAGCATTTT
TRBJ1-6 | - | TRBV5-5 | few | CASSPGRDHSPLHF | TGTGCCAGCAGCCCCGGGAGGGATCATTCACCCCTCCACTTT
TRBJ2-1 | - | TRBV7-2 | many | CASSPGFNEQFF | TGTGCCAGCAGCCCGGGGTTCAATGAGCAGTTCTTC
TRBJ2-7 | - | TRBV7-9 | few | CASSLGTLGEQYF | TGTGCCAGCAGCTTAGGGACTCTCGGCGAGCAGTACTTC
TRBJ2-7 | TRBD2 | TRBV7-8 | few | CASSLARASGGNSYEQYF | TGTGCCAGCAGCTTAGCGAGGGCTAGCGGGGGGAACTCCTACGAGCAGTACTTC
TRBJ2-5 | TRBD1 | TRBV6-2/TRBV6-3 | - | CASSWTGDGETQYF | TGTGCCAGCAGTTGGACAGGGGACGGAGAGACCCAGTACTTC
TRBJ2-7 | - | TRBV15 | - | CATSRGSGDRSYEQYF | TGTGCCACCAGCAGAGGGTCAGGGGATCGTTCCTACGAGCAGTACTTC
TRBJ2-5 | TRBD2 | TRBV7-8 | many | CASSLNTGTSHETQYF | TGTGCCAGCAGCCTAAATACCGGGACTAGCCACGAGACCCAGTACTTC
TRBJ2-5 | - | TRBV14 | - | CASSQVQGIQETQYF | TGTGCCAGCAGCCAGGTCCAAGGGATCCAAGAGACCCAGTACTTC
TRBJ2-7 | - | TRBV4-3 | - | CASSQVRGATYEQYF | TGCGCCAGCAGCCAGGTCCGGGGGGCGACCTACGAGCAGTACTTC
TRBJ2-7 | TRBD1 | TRBV7-9 | - | CASSLSTGVEQYF | TGTGCCAGCAGCCTCAGCACAGGGGTCGAGCAGTACTTC
TRBJ1-5 | - | TRBV27 | - | CASSLMGRQPQHF | TGTGCCAGCAGTTTAATGGGGCGTCAGCCCCAGCATTTT
TRBJ2-2 | TRBD1 | TRBV4-3 | - | CASSQDADRGYGELFF | TGCGCCAGCAGCCAAGACGCGGACAGGGGTTATGGGGAGCTGTTTTTT
TRBJ2-1 | - | TRBV4-3 | - | CASSQEPVPGNEQFF | TGCGCCAGCAGCCAAGAACCTGTTCCTGGGAATGAGCAGTTCTTC
TRBJ1-2 | TRBD1 | TRBV27 | - | CASSLTGGQASYGYTF | TGTGCCAGCAGTTTAACAGGGGGCCAGGCTTCCTATGGCTACACCTTC
TRBJ2-5 | TRBD1 | TRBV29-1 | - | CSAEEDRGVEETQYF | TGCAGCGCGGAAGAGGACAGGGGTGTAGAAGAGACCCAGTACTTC
TRBJ2-1 | - | TRBV6-6 | - | CASGFQEYNEQFF | TGTGCCAGCGGATTTCAGGAGTACAATGAGCAGTTCTTC
TRBJ2-3 | - | TRBV4-1 | once | CASSLGEFEDTQYF | TGCGCCAGCAGCTTGGGGGAATTTGAGGATACGCAGTATTTT
TRBJ1-1 | - | TRBV27 | - | CASKLGPLHEAFF | TGTGCCAGCAAGCTCGGCCCGTTACATGAAGCTTTCTTT
TRBJ2-6 | TRBD1 | TRBV2 | - | CARTRDRVSGANVLTF | TGTGCCAGGACCCGGGACAGGGTCTCTGGGGCCAACGTCCTGACTTTC
TRBJ2-7 | TRBD2 | TRBV5-1 | few | CASSRTSLLAGVLLSYEQYF | TGCGCCAGCAGCCGTACGAGCCTTCTAGCGGGAGTTTTGCTTTCCTACGAGCAGTACTTC
TRBJ1-1 | - | TRBV4-1 | many | CASSQGRWTEAFF | TGCGCCAGCAGCCAAGGTCGGTGGACTGAAGCTTTCTTT
TRBJ1-2 | - | TRBV12-3/TRBV12-4 | - | CASSRSWSDGYTF | TGTGCCAGCAGCCGATCCTGGAGTGATGGCTACACCTTC
TRBJ2-3 | - | TRBV7-1 | - | CASITSGTDTQYF | TGTGCCAGCATCACATCTGGCACAGATACGCAGTATTTT
TRBJ2-2 | TRBD1 | TRBV7-8 | few | CASSPGQGDTGELFF | TGTGCCAGCAGCCCGGGACAGGGGGACACCGGGGAGCTGTTTTTT
TRBJ2-1 | TRBD2 | TRBV20-1 | few | CSATRERAGVGFGEQFF | TGCAGTGCTACCAGAGAACGAGCGGGGGTCGGGTTTGGCGAGCAGTTCTTC
TRBJ1-5 | - | TRBV27 | once | CASSFGGNQPQHF | TGTGCCAGCAGTTTTGGGGGCAATCAGCCCCAGCATTTT
TRBJ1-6 | - | TRBV7-2 | many | CASSLAESSYNSPLHF | TGTGCCAGCAGCTTAGCGGAAAGCTCCTATAATTCACCCCTCCACTTT
TRBJ2-2 | - | TRBV7-2 | - | CASSLLQGTGELFF | TGTGCCAGCAGTTTATTACAGGGCACCGGGGAGCTGTTTTTT
TRBJ2-1 | TRBD1 | TRBV7-8 | - | CASTRQGQGGHEQFF | TGTGCCAGCACACGCCAGGGACAGGGGGGTCATGAGCAGTTCTTC
TRBJ1-2 | - | TRBV2 | few | CASSGQVSNYGYTF | TGTGCCAGCAGTGGACAGGTTTCTAACTATGGCTACACCTTC
TRBJ2-2 | - | TRBV7-3 | - | CASSLGPTLTVGELFF | TGTGCCAGCAGCTTGGGCCCAACTCTTACAGTAGGGGAGCTGTTTTTT
TRBJ2-7 | - | TRBV30 | - | CAWRRRMFPYEQYF | TGTGCCTGGAGAAGGCGAATGTTTCCCTACGAGCAGTACTTC
TRBJ2-5 | - | TRBV6-1 | - | CASSPSAQETQYF | TGTGCCAGCAGCCCTAGCGCGCAAGAGACCCAGTACTTC
TRBJ1-5 | - | TRBV5-5 | - | CASSLYIGEASYSNQPQHF | TGTGCCAGCAGCTTGTATATTGGGGAAGCAAGTTATAGCAATCAGCCCCAGCATTTT
TRBJ2-7 | - | TRBV6-2/TRBV6-3 | - | CASSYSGLARYEQYF | TGTGCCAGCAGTTACAGCGGTCTAGCCCGCTACGAGCAGTACTTC
TRBJ2-1 | TRBD2 | TRBV7-9 | - | CASSLTQREMLEQFF | TGTGCCAGCAGCTTAACCCAGCGGGAGATGCTTGAGCAGTTCTTC
TRBJ2-4 | - | TRBV7-3 | - | CASSFGGNDIQYF | TGTGCCAGCAGCTTCGGCGGGAACGACATTCAGTACTTC